Below, 23 T cell receptor beta chains from the same sample are listed, as sequenced in a study of T cells after yellow fever vaccination. In TCRdb, the 5' RACE reads were re-called with MiXCR into one record per CDR3 protein. The data hold around 310,000 distinct CDR3 sequences, with approximately 3.8% observed a single time. The source material was PBMCs, sampled on the day of the yellow fever booster vaccination. All receptors come from a man aged 18 to 35 who received the YFV17D yellow fever vaccine.

V usage is TRBV7-2 and J usage is TRBJ2-5, with 10 bases aligning to TRBD2. The CDR3 consists of 19 residues. CDR1 is SGHTA, CDR2 FQGNSA, per germline. Trimming removed 6 bases from V and 5 bases from J; junction bases left unmatched: 21. This CDR3 reads CASRYNPGLAGAEGETQYF. CDR3 nucleotides: TGTGCCAGCAGATACAACCCCGGGCTAGCGGGGGCCGAGGGTGAGACCCAGTACTTC.

The gene calls are TRBV12-3 or TRBV12-4 and TRBJ2-7, with D possibly TRBD2 on 5 matching bases. The ends were cut back, 9 bases at V and 2 bases at J, with 8 bases in the middle. CDR3 length: 11 amino acids. CDR3 region: CASGLTYEQYF. CDR3 DNA: TGTGCCAGTGGACTGACCTACGAGCAGTACTTC.

At least ten counts were recorded for this clonotype. The gene calls are TRBV7-2 and TRBJ2-1; D is perhaps TRBD2 (6 bases). There are 14 residues in the CDR3. Germline CDR1 reads SGHTA; CDR2 reads FQGNSA. V lost 3 bases to trimming and J lost 4 bases, with 10 bases between them. The DNA of the CDR3 is TGTGCCAGCAGCTTTGGCGGGGCGTACAATGAGCAGTTCTTC. Protein product: CASSFGGAYNEQFF.

This clonotype was seen ten or more times. The chain couples TRBV7-9 to TRBJ2-4; TRBD1 aligns across 7 bases. V gave up 6 bases and J gave up 8 bases; unmatched junction bases: 10. The CDR3 covers 14 residues. Germline V gene sequence: CDR1 SEHNR, CDR2 FQNEAQ (reference sequence). CDR3 nucleotide sequence: TGTGCCAGCAGTCGCGACAGGGAAGGAGACATTCAGTACTTC. Protein: CASSRDREGDIQYF.

The chain carries TRBV5-6 and TRBJ2-7, with D perhaps assigned TRBD1 or TRBD2 (5 bases each). Trimming removed 3 bases at V and 1 base at J, with 14 bases between. Germline V CDR1 and CDR2: SGHDT, YYEEEE. The CDR3 is 15 amino acids. This chain's CDR3 is CASSWAGTASYEQYF. DNA for the CDR3: TGTGCCAGCAGCTGGGCCGGGACCGCTTCCTACGAGCAGTACTTC. Combining the CDR3 with reference TRBV5-6 and TRBJ2-7 gives the whole variable domain DAGVTQSPTHLIKTRGQQVTLRCSPKSGHDTVSWYQQALGQGPQFIFQYYEEEERQRGNFPDRFSGHQFPNYSSELNVNALLLGDSALYLCASSWAGTASYEQYFGPGTRLTVT.

The table lists this clonotype with many counts. V usage is TRBV12-3 or TRBV12-4 and J usage is TRBJ2-1, with TRBD1 matching 9 bases. Unmatched junction bases numbered 12, after V lost 5 bases and J lost 1 base. This CDR3 is built from 18 residues. The CDR3 is CASSPGQGSWVSYNEQFF. CDR3 coding DNA: TGTGCCAGCAGTCCGGGACAGGGATCTTGGGTTTCCTACAATGAGCAGTTCTTC.

This clonotype has at least ten counts. The V and J genes are TRBV11-2 and TRBJ2-3, with TRBD2 matching 12 bases. CDR1 SGHAT and CDR2 FQNNGV come from the germline V gene. The V gene end was trimmed by 0 bases and the J gene end by 6 bases; junction bases not matched to a gene: 16. CDR3 length: 20 residues. This CDR3 reads CASSLDRFGLAGPNGDTQYF. As DNA, the CDR3 is TGTGCCAGCAGCTTAGATCGGTTCGGACTAGCGGGGCCTAATGGGGATACGCAGTATTTT.

There are many counts of this clonotype. The J gene is TRBJ2-7, the V gene TRBV28, with 8 bases aligning to TRBD1. CDR3 length: 15 residues. CDR1 and CDR2 from the germline V gene are MDHEN and SYDVKM. V was pared by 6 bases and J by 7 bases, with 14 bases of the junction left unmatched. CDR3 DNA: TGTGCCAGCAGCTCCCCCGGACAGGGTTTGAAAGAGCAGTACGTC. Its protein product is CASSSPGQGLKEQYV.

This chain joins TRBV19 and TRBJ2-2, with 8 positions matching TRBD2. CDR1 LNHDA and CDR2 SQIVND come from the germline V gene (reference sequence). CDR3 length: 17 residues. With 5 bases clipped from V and 3 bases from J, the junction kept 11 bases outside the gene matches. CDR3 nucleotides: TGTGCCAGTAGTCCTCGGGGTAGCGGGGACCACACCGGGGAGCTGTTTTTT. Translated, it gives CASSPRGSGDHTGELFF.

This clonotype was counted many times. The gene calls are TRBV7-2 and TRBJ1-5; D is undetermined. In germline, CDR1 is SGHTA, CDR2 FQGNSA. The CDR3 sequence is 13 residues long. V was trimmed by 5 bases and J by 3 bases, leaving 8 bases between them. The DNA of the CDR3 is TGTGCCAGCAGCCCAAGATTCAATCAGCCCCAGCATTTT. It translates to CASSPRFNQPQHF.

This clonotype was observed at least ten times. The chain joins TRBV7-9 to TRBJ1-2; D is unresolved. Trimming pared 1 base from V and 3 bases from J, leaving 9 bases between. Germline V gene sequence: CDR1 SEHNR, CDR2 FQNEAQ (reference sequence). The CDR3 is 14 residues long. The CDR3 DNA is TGTGCCAGCAGCTTAGTCGGTCAGTACTATGGCTACACCTTC. It codes for CASSLVGQYYGYTF.

There are many counts of this clonotype. The CDR3 is CASSYRTGDYGYTF. The CDR3 coding sequence is TGTGCCAGCAGTTACCGGACAGGGGACTATGGCTACACCTTC. V usage is TRBV6-6 and J usage is TRBJ1-2; 9 positions agree with TRBD1. The CDR3 loop spans 14 amino acids. Germline V CDR1 and CDR2: MNHNY, SVGAGI (reference sequence). V shed 2 bases, J shed 3 bases, and the junction held 1 base outside the gene matches.

The chain combines TRBV19 with TRBJ1-2, with a weak D call TRBD1 (6 bases). The CDR3 runs to 15 residues. Germline V CDR1 and CDR2: LNHDA, SQIVND (reference sequence). V was cut by 5 bases and J by 0 bases, with 13 bases left in between. The CDR3 DNA is TGTGCCAGTAGTGATCTCAGGGGAGCTAACTATGGCTACACCTTC. The encoded protein is CASSDLRGANYGYTF.

This clonotype occurred many times. The chain carries TRBV11-2 and TRBJ2-3; tentatively, D is TRBD1 (6 bases). V lost 4 bases and J 2 bases, leaving 16 bases between the germline ends. Germline V lookup: CDR1 SGHAT, CDR2 FQNNGV. This CDR3 has 16 amino acids. The DNA of the CDR3 is TGTGCCAGCAGCTACCCCAGGGGCTGGAACACAGATACGCAGTATTTT. This sequence encodes CASSYPRGWNTDTQYF.

There are many counts of this clonotype. The CDR3 coding sequence is TGTGCCAGCAGTTCGCAGGGCGCCTACGAGCAGTACGTC. This encodes CASSSQGAYEQYV. This chain uses TRBV6-1 with TRBJ2-7; weak D call: TRBD1 (5 bases). V lost 5 bases and J 2 bases, leaving 10 bases between the germline ends. Germline values: CDR1 MNHNS, CDR2 SASEGT. The CDR3 covers 13 residues.

CDR3 sequence (DNA): TGTGCCAGCAGTTTTCTAGGAGGACAGCACTATCAGCCCCAGCATTTT. It specifies CASSFLGGQHYQPQHF. The V and J genes are TRBV12-3 or TRBV12-4 and TRBJ1-5; D is perhaps TRBD1 (6 bases). The V gene lost 3 bases and the J gene lost 5 bases, with 17 bases spanning the gap. The CDR3 sequence is 16 residues long.

This clonotype was found many times. V is TRBV5-6 and J is TRBJ2-5; TRBD2 aligns across 10 bases. The V and J ends lost 2 bases and 4 bases, in that order; junction bases with no gene match: 5. The V gene's germline CDR1 is SGHDT and CDR2 YYEEEE. The CDR3 has 15 amino acids. In nucleotides, the CDR3 is TGTGCCAGCAGCTTTAGCGGGGGGTTAGGAGAGACCCAGTACTTC. Translating gives CASSFSGGLGETQYF.

This chain connects TRBV2 to TRBJ1-6; tentative D call: TRBD1 (5 bases). Looked up from germline, CDR1 is SNHLY and CDR2 is FYNNEI. V was shortened by 0 bases and J by 8 bases, with 11 bases between the two germline ends. This CDR3 has 15 amino acids. In DNA, the CDR3 is TGTGCCAGCAGTGAAGCGTCGCAGGGCGATTCACCCCTCCACTTT. The encoded protein is CASSEASQGDSPLHF.

This clonotype showed up just a few times. The chain is built from TRBV29-1 and TRBJ2-5, with D perhaps matching TRBD1 or TRBD2 (6 bases each). This CDR3 has 12 residues. Trimming shortened V by 6 bases and J by 3 bases, and 11 bases separated the two germline ends. Germline assignment: CDR1 SQVTM and CDR2 ANQGSEA. The CDR3, as DNA: TGCAGCGTGGGGGGCAGGGAAGAGACCCAGTACTTC. Residues: CSVGGREETQYF.

This clonotype has at least ten counts. This rearrangement joins TRBV6-1 to TRBJ1-5, with 9 bases aligning to TRBD1. In germline, CDR1 is MNHNS, CDR2 SASEGT. This CDR3 is built from 16 residues. The V and J ends lost 3 bases and 4 bases, in that order; junction bases with no gene match: 7. DNA for the CDR3: TGTGCCAGCAGTGATCCGGGACAGGGCAAGAATCAGCCCCAGCATTTT. It yields the protein CASSDPGQGKNQPQHF.

This clonotype was seen a handful of times. The J gene is TRBJ2-3, the V gene TRBV5-1; 8 nucleotides line up with TRBD2. Looked up from germline, CDR1 is SGHRS and CDR2 is YFSETQ. With V trimmed by 7 bases and J by 6 bases, 19 bases remained unmatched. This CDR3 is 17 amino acids long. CDR3 nucleotides: TGCGCCAGCCGAGCCGGGGCTAGCGGGCTGGTTTGGGATACGCAGTATTTT. Its protein is CASRAGASGLVWDTQYF.

The chain is built from TRBV27 and TRBJ1-6, with a weak D call TRBD1 (5 bases). With 4 bases removed from V and 0 bases from J, the gap between germline ends came to 10 bases. From germline, CDR1 is MNHEY and CDR2 SMNVEV (reference sequence). This CDR3 region has 16 residues. The CDR3 sequence is CASSSAGSSYNSPLHF. CDR3 DNA: TGTGCCAGCAGTTCGGCAGGGAGCTCCTATAATTCACCCCTCCACTTT.

This clonotype was detected ten times or more. The V gene is TRBV27, the J gene TRBJ2-4; D ambiguous. Trimming took 2 bases from V and 6 from J, leaving 8 bases between them. Germline V gene data show CDR1 as MNHEY and CDR2 as SMNVEV (reference sequence). The CDR3 is made up of 13 amino acids. The CDR3 DNA sequence: TGTGCCAGCAGTTTACCAGGCGGAAACATTCAGTACTTC. Translation: CASSLPGGNIQYF.